Below, 2 T cell receptor beta chains from the same sample are listed, as sequenced in a study of regulatory T cells in long-lasting Graves disease. Sequencing libraries for TCR beta were prepared with iRepertoire HTBI primers and Arm-PCR of CDR3 regions. TCRdb re-analysed the multiplex PCR reads in MiXCR, keeping a single row per CDR3 protein. The profile covers 350,000 to 500,000 distinct CDR3 sequences, with around a fifth appearing a single time and approximately 15% taken by the ten largest. Indicated time point: persistent/refractory GD, antithyroid drugs over 5 years with positive TRAb. PBMCs were the source of the RNA used for TCR sequencing. The sample in question was peripheral blood mononuclear cells (PBMCs), obtained when the disease was refractory, from a patient treated with antithyroid drugs. The receptor source for this set is a female donor with Graves disease.

V is TRBV28 and J is TRBJ2-1; 8 bases align to TRBD1. V shed 5 bases, J shed 9 bases, and the junction held 12 bases outside the gene matches. The CDR3 contains 15 residues. Germline CDR1 and CDR2: MDHEN and SYDVKM. CDR3 nucleotides: TGTGCCAGCAGTCCCCTCGGGACAGGAACCGGTGAGCAGTTCTTC. This codes for CASSPLGTGTGEQFF.

This clonotype was seen more than once but under ten times. This chain uses TRBV5-5 with TRBJ1-2; D is possibly TRBD1 (5 bases). The CDR3 has 15 residues. Germline CDR1 SGHKS, CDR2 YYEKEE (reference sequence). V lost 0 bases, J lost 4 bases, and 13 bases lay in between. The CDR3 DNA reads as TGTGCCAGCAGCTTGGTAGTGGACACCTCCTATGGCTACACCTTC. Amino acid sequence: CASSLVVDTSYGYTF.